This TCR beta chain was obtained from a study of beta chain features in type 1 diabetes. Study-level background: Patients and healthy donors were similar in age, gender and cell yields. Whole-study findings and limits: There was a moderate but significant shortening of TCRB CDR3s in all four CD4+ subsets of Type 1 diabetes patients. The study found that naive, central memory and Treg TCRB repertoires appeared more similar in patients than in healthy donors.

The CDR3 has 13 amino acids. Losses at the gene ends were 7 bases for V and 2 bases for J; bases not matched to a gene: 3. Germline CDR1 is SNHLY and CDR2 is FYNNEI. To note about this clone: The antigen is undetermined.

Every bit of the isolated RNA underwent reverse transcription, so sequencing read expressed TCRB transcripts. Measured with immunoSEQ multiplex PCR; TCRdb has only the in-frame clones, and not every one. The sample contains around 430,000 clones, about 29% of which appear only once. Over 95% purity was reached by all sorted populations. The TCR sequence derives from a man between 18 and 35 years old in good health. Sequenced sample: naive CD4+ T cells from blood. The chain links TRBV2 to TRBJ1-2; 8 bases are a match to TRBD1. For the CDR3, the DNA is TGTGCCAGCACGGGGACAGGAAACTATGGCTACACCTTC. This translates into CASTGTGNYGYTF.